This TCR beta chain was sequenced during a study of vaccination effects on CD4 cells after COVID-19. Germline loops: CDR1 LGHDT, CDR2 YNNKEL (reference sequence). CDR3 size: 16 residues. V lost 4 bases, J lost 3 bases, and 10 bases stayed unmatched. For this clone: No antigen is known for it.

Before sequencing took place, the ViraFEST assay used viral peptide pools to expand antigen-specific CD4+ T cells. At the end of more than 8 days of culture, CD4+ T cells were isolated. People in the vaccine group had not been infected with SARS-CoV-2 before, and their nucleocapsid antibodies were negative. TCRdb's copy holds only in-frame clones and misses some; the assay was immunoSEQ multiplex PCR. This sample has 20,000 to 25,000 clones; around 75% occur once, and the top ten carry approximately 20%. The study, taken as a whole, reports: Relatively few convalescent patients took part in the study, which had no early post-infection timepoints.

The genes are TRBV3-1 (or the pseudogene TRBV3-2) and TRBJ2-3; 7 nucleotides agree with TRBD2. The sequences come from CD4+ T cells from PBMCs cultured with HCoV-NL63 spike peptides, collected before COVID-19 vaccination. The TCR comes from a human donor who received a COVID-19 vaccine. The CDR3 region is CASSPFLGGPTDTQYF. The CDR3 coding sequence is TGTGCCAGCAGCCCCTTTCTGGGAGGGCCGACAGATACGCAGTATTTT.